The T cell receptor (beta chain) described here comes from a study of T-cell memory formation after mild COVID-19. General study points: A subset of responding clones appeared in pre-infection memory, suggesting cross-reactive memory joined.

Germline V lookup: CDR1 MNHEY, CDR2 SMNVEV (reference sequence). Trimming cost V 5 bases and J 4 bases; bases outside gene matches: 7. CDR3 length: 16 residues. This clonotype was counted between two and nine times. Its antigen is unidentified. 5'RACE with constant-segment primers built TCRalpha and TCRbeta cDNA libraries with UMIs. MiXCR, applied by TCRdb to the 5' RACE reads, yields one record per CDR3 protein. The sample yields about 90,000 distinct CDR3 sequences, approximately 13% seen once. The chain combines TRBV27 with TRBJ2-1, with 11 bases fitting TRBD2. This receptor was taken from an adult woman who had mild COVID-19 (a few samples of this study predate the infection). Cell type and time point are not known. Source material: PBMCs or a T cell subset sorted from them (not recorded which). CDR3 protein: CASSLGLAVPYNEQFF. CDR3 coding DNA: TGTGCCAGCAGTCTGGGACTAGCGGTGCCTTACAATGAGCAGTTCTTC.